This T cell receptor beta chain stems from a study of T cell changes during pregnancy in multiple sclerosis. Germline V gene lookup returns CDR1 MNHNY and CDR2 SVGAGI (reference sequence). The V and J ends lost 2 bases and 5 bases, in that order; junction bases with no gene match: 9. The CDR3 contains 16 residues. Here immunoSEQ multiplex PCR was the method, and the copy in TCRdb shows in-frame clones only, minus some. The top ten clones hold 0.3% to 0.4% of a sample with some 39,000 clones, about 89% of them seen once. The receptor comes from a female donor in good health, enrolled as a control in a pregnancy study. The specimen comprised CD4+ T cells from peripheral blood mononuclear cells, sampled in the third trimester of pregnancy. V usage is TRBV6-6 and J usage is TRBJ2-3; 8 nucleotides agree with TRBD2. The CDR3 DNA reads as TGTGCCAGCAGTTACGTCACTAGCGGTTCAATAGATACGCAGTATTTT. This codes for CASSYVTSGSIDTQYF.